This TCR beta chain was recovered during a study of cytomegalovirus exposure and HLA in healthy donors (dated by TCRdb to 2015 to 2018). Regarding the study in general: In an earlier analysis of approximately 500 of the donors, under 300 Gb of sequence data and some 120 million unique TCR beta sequences from 150 million to 200 million T cells were reported. An early release that covered some 630 HLA-typed donors contained approximately 300 gigabases of sequencing data and about 84 million unique TCR sequences. Among the roughly 400 genotyped donors, around 81% belonged to the genetic ancestry cluster associated with self-reported Caucasian donors. The study was designed to test whether signatures of past pathogen exposure could be identified by cataloging public T cell receptors. The T cell repertoires of around 670 subjects were profiled by immunosequencing and related to cytomegalovirus serostatus. A separate validation cohort of 100 to 150 different subjects was used in addition to the 666-subject first cohort. To predict cytomegalovirus infection status, the study brought together high-throughput TCR immunosequencing, statistical association of individual TCRs with disease status, and machine learning. In a later analysis, previously published TCR beta repertoires from 500 to 750 donors were re-analyzed and high-resolution HLA genotyping was added so that TCR occurrence patterns could be studied. The later analysis used no new phenotypic data to find candidate immune exposures, relying instead on TCR beta sequences and their occurrence across donors. To decide whether each TCR beta V gene segment behaved as functional or pseudogenic, an earlier analysis of approximately 600 of the donors relied on high-throughput TCR beta sequencing. Alongside the repertoire data, information on donor age, sex, ethnicity and CMV serostatus was compiled. A later genetic analysis used genome-wide SNP genotypes for about 65% of the roughly 670 donors, treating that subset as a discovery cohort. Every repertoire in the discovery cohort had been generated on one and the same sequencing platform. Class I and class II HLA loci were covered by the typing at four-digit resolution. The number of typed donors differed by locus: 629-630 for A, B, C, DRB1 and DQB1; 522 for DQA1; 606 for DPA1; and 450 to 480 for DPB1. Roughly 5 DR-DQ haplotypes were handled as single units for association and clustering because linkage in the cohort was strong. Among about 410 genotyped donors of the cohort, an average of around 250,000 unique TCR beta nucleotide sequences was sequenced per donor, of which approximately 19% were non-productive. The study at large found these results: Most TCR sequences were seen in very few donors, while some public TCRs were found in many individuals. According to a later analysis, parvovirus B19, influenza, CMV and Epstein-Barr virus appeared linked to several top co-occurrence clusters. Immune exposure information for the cohort was limited to CMV serostatus. V-gene and J-gene trimming of TCR beta chains was associated with a missense DCLRE1C variant in a later genetic analysis, and the association was replicated in an independent cohort. Because counts were too low, seventeen rarely observed V segments, including chromosome 9 orphons, were left out of the earlier analysis of some 640 of the donors. Because HLA typing was missing for some donors at each locus, association tests included only the typed subset. Correlated functional status among segregating V segments might be attributable to linkage disequilibrium, but an unknown experimental factor could not be ruled out. Sequencing depth was assumed to be roughly uniform across donors in the presence/absence analyses, though that assumption may not hold. A further reported finding was that TCR beta sequences accurately predicted the HLA-A and HLA-B alleles for most subjects in the first cohort. In vitro tests confirmed that a few of the cytomegalovirus-associated TCR beta chains recognize cytomegalovirus antigens. The study listed 150 to 200 TCR beta chains as associated with cytomegalovirus. The 87-base-pair reads could not distinguish some IMGT-functional V segments, including TRBV6-2 and TRBV6-3, so those segments were excluded. A group of highly shared sequence variants was considered likely to be a technical artifact of the sequencing pipeline. In a later analysis, most CMV-associated TCR beta chains were found to appear HLA-restricted, with HLA associations seemingly driven largely by CMV exposure. Assigning TCR associations to individual alleles was difficult when HLA alleles, especially DR and DQ, strongly co-occurred. According to the authors, the approach could potentially be generalized to other disease states and immunological phenotypes. This cohort had only TCR beta chains sequenced, and the lack of alpha or paired-chain data limited which features could be detected. At a false discovery rate of 0.05, a later analysis linked 15,000 to 20,000 TCR beta sequences to specific HLA alleles. According to a later genetic analysis, donors in an Asian-associated ancestry cluster had fewer N-insertions in productive TCRs than the approximately 610-donor mean. In both the original and validation cohorts, the classifier was reported to diagnose cytomegalovirus status with high specificity and sensitivity. In an earlier analysis of roughly 560 of the donors, most TCR beta V segments were observed in productive rearrangements about 90% or about 30% of the time, broadly matching IMGT annotations. According to a later analysis, TCR association rates differed among HLA loci, with DRB1 alleles showing the most associated TCRs and HLA-C alleles showing the fewest. A later analysis found that HLA-associated TCR beta chains were more clonally expanded and had lower generation probabilities than equally common non-associated chains.

The cohort was made up of roughly 670 healthy bone marrow donors. At the time of sampling, all cohort members were nominally healthy, though unrecorded immune exposures were likely present. The donor tested CMV seropositive and was one of the 289 seropositive cohort members. A peripheral blood sample was provided by each donor, and peripheral blood mononuclear cells were used for TCR beta sequencing. The Qiagen DNeasy Blood Extraction Kit was used to extract genomic DNA from the blood cell samples. On this clone itself: This receptor's antigen is unknown. It has no much larger one-base neighbor in the sample; base qualities were not kept.

Library preparation was by the immunoSEQ multiplex PCR assay. For the multiplex PCR, a mixture combining 60 forward primers for TCR Vbeta segments and 13 reverse primers for TCR Jbeta segments was used. Amplification of the CDR3 region of rearranged TCR beta genes was performed with a multiplex PCR assay on genomic DNA. The amplified TCR beta libraries were sequenced on the Illumina HiSeq System as 87-base-pair reads. As for how the authors treated the data: Across the 700 or so repertoires, a later analysis counted 80 million or so unique TCR beta chains, some 11 million of which were shared by at least two donors. A nearest-neighbor algorithm error-corrected the raw reads and collapsed the reads into unique sequences, merging closely related sequences to remove PCR and sequencing errors. CDR3 sequences were aligned to IMGT reference sequences to assign V, D and J gene segments. For a sequence to be retained, at least a six-nucleotide match to both a V gene segment and a J gene segment was required. Rearrangements were classified as productive when the CDR3 lacked stop codons and remained in frame with V and J, and all other rearrangements were classified as non-productive. Following IMGT convention, CDR3 was defined as the stretch from the second conserved V-encoded cysteine to the conserved J-encoded phenylalanine. The earlier analysis of about 590 of the donors excluded sequences that lacked an unambiguous match to a single V gene segment. In an earlier analysis of 587 of the donors, a V segment was called functional when productive rearrangements were above 56.7%, and segregating when the standard deviation between donors exceeded 5%. A statistical classification framework was developed to diagnose cytomegalovirus status using the catalog of TCR beta chain sequences. V and J gene assignment, in a later analysis, came from comparing TCR nucleotide sequences with IMGT/GENE-DB human TR gene sequences. Using the TCRdist pipeline, a later analysis assigned CDR3 sequences along with most-parsimonious VDJ recombination scenarios. In a later analysis, each TCR beta chain was defined by its CDR3 amino acid sequence together with its V-gene family, and reads without a unique V-gene family were excluded. As a way to deal with suspected cross-contamination and a sequencing artifact, a later analysis dropped under 600 nucleotide sequences that were highly shared and had low generation probability. In a later analysis, a clonal expansion index for each public chain was calculated from normalized within-repertoire ranks of inferred template counts. In a later analysis, generation probabilities were computed with a VDJ recombination model fitted to out-of-frame rearrangements, and the resulting probabilities were checked against IGoR. A later analysis scored TCR-TCR, TCR-HLA and TCR-CMV co-occurrence with hypergeometric tests, applying a repertoire-size bias correction to TCR pairs. False discovery rates were estimated in a later analysis by permuting HLA or CMV assignments 20 times. In a later analysis, co-occurring TCRs were grouped using DBSCAN, with TCRdist sequence similarity added in when clustering inside HLA-allele-positive subsets. Repertoires with fewer than 30,000 or more than 120,000 public chains were left out of co-occurrence clustering, as were a handful of repertoires with anomalous nucleotide sharing. Held by TCRdb, this immuneACCESS table contains in-frame sequences only and omits some clones. Under half of the omission traces to an unresolved V gene where checked; the cause of the rest is unknown. That table furnishes V, J and clone size, whereas the DNA furnished D and trimming. The sample includes 100,000 to 120,000 clones, with 76% observed a single time. The top ten constitute more than 8% of the sample.

V is pared back by 7 bases and J by 2 bases, with 11 bases lying between the germline termini. The CDR3, from cysteine to phenylalanine, totals 13 residues. The DNA shown is the 39-base CDR3, in frame from base 1. The germline V gene (reference sequence) sets CDR1 to LNHDA and CDR2 to SQIVND. The rearranged chain carries TRBV19 and TRBJ1-1, with the D gene too uncertain to name. The receptor's source is a man aged 35-49 years in good health and CMV-seropositive. The sample comprised PBMCs. The DNA sequence is TGTGCCAGTAACCCGGGGATCAACACTGAAGCTTTCTTT. It encodes CASNPGINTEAFF.